This T cell receptor (beta chain) was obtained from a study of blood T cell repertoires in COVID-19. The data were produced by immunoSEQ multiplex PCR, yet TCRdb's version contains in-frame clones alone and is incomplete. The table records fewer than 250,000 clones, about 88% of them present only once. The ends were cut back, 1 base at V and 2 bases at J, with 8 bases in the middle. The CDR3 is 14 residues long. Looked up from germline, CDR1 is LGHNA and CDR2 is YSLEER. The sample was peripheral blood. The gene calls are TRBV4-3 and TRBJ1-2, with a possible D match to TRBD1 (5 bases). The TCR originated in a woman aged 55-70 years with acute or convalescent COVID-19. CDR3 loop: CASSQVAGNYGYTF. In nucleotides, the CDR3 is TGCGCCAGCAGCCAAGTGGCAGGGAACTATGGCTACACCTTC.